Below are 24 T cell receptor beta chains sequenced from a single sample in a study of blood T cell repertoires in COVID-19. Using immunoSEQ multiplex PCR, the repertoire was profiled, and TCRdb retains in-frame clones only, with some absent. The table has some 71,000 clones, approximately 80% seen once. Sample: peripheral blood. The receptors originated from a man aged 50-59 years with COVID-19, enrolled during active disease.

The V call is TRBV19, the J call TRBJ1-5; tentatively, D is TRBD1 (5 bases). This CDR3 has 14 residues. CDR1 LNHDA and CDR2 SQIVND come from the germline V gene (reference sequence). The germline V and J ends were trimmed by 10 bases and 0 bases, with 13 bases remaining between them. In DNA form, the CDR3 reads TGTGCCACCACTCGGGGGTATAGCAATCAGCCCCAGCATTTT. Its protein product is CATTRGYSNQPQHF.

This rearrangement joins TRBV10-2 to TRBJ1-3, with D perhaps TRBD1 (5 bases). The CDR3 sequence is 14 residues long. The ends were cut back, 2 bases at V and 2 bases at J, with 7 bases in the middle. Germline lookup yields CDR1 WSHSY and CDR2 SAAADI. CDR3 loop: CASSETGPGNTIYF. For the CDR3, the DNA is TGCGCCAGCAGTGAGACAGGACCTGGAAACACCATATATTTT.

The genes are TRBV11-2 and TRBJ2-3; D remains unclear. The V gene lost 0 bases and the J gene lost 10 bases, with 11 bases spanning the gap. The CDR3 contains 13 residues. Germline CDR1 and CDR2: SGHAT and FQNNGV. The CDR3 is CASSLEIDRAQYF. CDR3 DNA sequence: TGTGCCAGCAGCTTAGAGATAGACCGGGCGCAGTATTTT.

The chain couples TRBV19 to TRBJ2-1, with 7 positions matching TRBD2. This CDR3 region has 15 residues. Germline loops: CDR1 LNHDA, CDR2 SQIVND (reference sequence). Trimming cost V 6 bases and J 3 bases; bases outside gene matches: 8. The CDR3 loop is CASSLLAARYNEQFF. Here the CDR3 DNA reads TGTGCCAGTAGCCTCCTAGCGGCTCGCTACAATGAGCAGTTCTTC.

This clone was detected a few times. The chain links TRBV5-6 to TRBJ1-3; D unclear. V was clipped by 4 bases and J by 2 bases, with 13 bases between them. The CDR3 consists of 15 residues. Looked up from germline, CDR1 is SGHDT and CDR2 is YYEEEE. In nucleotides, the CDR3 is TGTGCCAGCAGCCATTTAGTGGCGGCTGGAAACACCATATATTTT. Encoded protein: CASSHLVAAGNTIYF. Combining the CDR3 with reference TRBV5-6 and TRBJ1-3 gives the whole variable domain DAGVTQSPTHLIKTRGQQVTLRCSPKSGHDTVSWYQQALGQGPQFIFQYYEEEERQRGNFPDRFSGHQFPNYSSELNVNALLLGDSALYLCASSHLVAAGNTIYFGEGSWLTVV.

This clone has only a few counts. This chain joins TRBV12-5 and TRBJ2-4; 12 bases align to TRBD2. The CDR3 is made up of 17 amino acids. Trimming took 1 base from V and 0 from J; bases not matched to a gene: 1. Germline CDR1 reads LGHNT; CDR2 reads FRNRAP. The chain's CDR3 is CASGLGLAGAAKNIQYF. For the CDR3, the DNA is TGTGCTAGTGGTTTGGGACTAGCGGGGGCAGCCAAAAACATTCAGTACTTC.

The gene calls are TRBV14 and TRBJ1-2; unclear D gene. This CDR3 has 12 amino acids. The V and J ends lost 4 bases and 8 bases respectively, with 11 bases between them. Per the germline V gene, CDR1 is SGHDN and CDR2 is FVKESK. CDR3 DNA sequence: TGTGCCAGCAGCCTTTTAGGGAGGGGCTACACCTTC. Its protein product is CASSLLGRGYTF.

The V and J genes are TRBV5-6 and TRBJ1-2; possible D gene TRBD1, 5 bases. The CDR3 runs to 15 residues. V lost 0 bases and J 8 bases, leaving 17 bases between the germline ends. The germline CDR1 and CDR2 sequences are SGHDT and YYEEEE. The CDR3 DNA reads as TGTGCCAGCAGCTTGGTCTCCGGGGGGATGGAAGGCTACACCTTC. This codes for CASSLVSGGMEGYTF.

The J gene is TRBJ1-1, the V gene TRBV5-8, with 8 bases aligning to TRBD1. The CDR3 loop spans 14 amino acids. Germline lookup yields CDR1 SGHTS and CDR2 YDEGEE. V was pared by 8 bases and J by 0 bases, with 6 bases of the junction left unmatched. The DNA for the CDR3 is TGTGCCAGTGGAGAGGGACAGGTGAACACTGAAGCTTTCTTT. This gives the protein CASGEGQVNTEAFF.

The gene calls are TRBV10-3 and TRBJ2-5; 11 nucleotides line up with TRBD1. CDR3 length: 14 residues. V was clipped by 10 bases and J by 6 bases; unmatched bases: 10. Germline V gene data show CDR1 as ENHRY and CDR2 as SYGVKD. The CDR3 nucleotides are TGTGCCACCCATGGACAGGGGGCAGGAAAGACCCAGTACTTC. Amino acids: CATHGQGAGKTQYF.

V usage is TRBV2 and J usage is TRBJ1-1; D possibly corresponds to TRBD1 (6 bases). Trimming cost V 6 bases and J 3 bases, with 11 bases left between them. The CDR3 is made up of 13 amino acids. The germline V gene encodes CDR1 SNHLY and CDR2 FYNNEI. This CDR3 reads CASSTGRDTEAFF. CDR3 bases: TGTGCCAGCAGCACAGGGAGGGACACTGAAGCTTTCTTT.

The CDR3 DNA reads TGCGCCAGCAGCCACCTCAGCGGGGGGGAATACGAGCAGTACTTC. Its protein is CASSHLSGGEYEQYF. The chain employs TRBV5-1 and TRBJ2-7, with 10 bases aligning to TRBD2. V lost 4 bases and J lost 4; bases outside the gene matches: 8. This CDR3 has 15 residues. Looked up from germline, CDR1 is SGHRS and CDR2 is YFSETQ.

This rearrangement joins TRBV7-9 to TRBJ1-1; the D is unclear. V gave up 2 bases and J gave up 6 bases, with 7 bases separating them. Germline values: CDR1 SEHNR, CDR2 FQNEAQ (reference sequence). The CDR3 loop spans 12 amino acids. CDR3 coding DNA: TGTGCCAGCAGCTTAAACGGAGCTGAAGCTTTCTTT. This translates into CASSLNGAEAFF.

The J gene is TRBJ1-2, the V gene TRBV19, with D tentatively TRBD1 (5 bases). V was cut by 10 bases and J by 3 bases, with 6 bases left in between. The CDR3 is made up of 10 amino acids. In germline, CDR1 is LNHDA, CDR2 SQIVND (reference sequence). In DNA, the CDR3 is TGTGCCACAGGGTACTATGGCTACACCTTC. Translating gives CATGYYGYTF.

V gene TRBV29-1 combines with J gene TRBJ1-5; D is perhaps TRBD1 (6 bases). V was clipped by 5 bases and J by 4 bases, with 12 bases between them. This CDR3 region has 13 residues. Germline V gene data show CDR1 as SQVTM and CDR2 as ANQGSEA. The CDR3 DNA is TGCAGCGTTTCTTTTAGGGGGAATCAGCCCCAGCATTTT. This codes for CSVSFRGNQPQHF.

This sequence joins TRBV2 and TRBJ2-3, with a tentative D call TRBD1 (6 bases). Germline lookup yields CDR1 SNHLY and CDR2 FYNNEI. V gave up 9 bases and J gave up 6 bases, with 22 bases separating them. This CDR3 has 15 residues. The CDR3, as DNA: TGTGCCAGTGGCACCGGGGACACTCTGACGGATACGCAGTATTTT. This translates into CASGTGDTLTDTQYF.

CDR3 in DNA: TGTGCCAGCAGTGAAACCCTAAAGAGCGGGCACAACACCGGGGAGCTGTTTTTT. It translates to CASSETLKSGHNTGELFF. V is TRBV2 and J is TRBJ2-2; tentative D call: TRBD2 (6 bases). Germline V gives CDR1 SNHLY, CDR2 FYNNEI. Trimming cost V 2 bases and J 2 bases, with 18 bases left between them. This CDR3 is built from 18 residues.

This clone was seen just once. The gene calls are TRBV3-1 (or the pseudogene TRBV3-2) and TRBJ2-3; D is undetermined. V lost 1 base and J 2 bases, leaving 10 bases between the germline ends. Germline lookup yields CDR1 LGHDT and CDR2 YNNKEL (reference sequence). The CDR3 spans 15 residues. The CDR3 DNA follows: TGTGCCAGCAGCCAAGTCCAGTCTTTCACAGATACGCAGTATTTT. Protein: CASSQVQSFTDTQYF.

The genes are TRBV27 and TRBJ1-3; the D gene is possibly TRBD1 (5 bases). Trimming cost V 3 bases and J 2 bases, with 5 bases left between them. Germline V gene data show CDR1 as MNHEY and CDR2 as SMNVEV (reference sequence). CDR3 length: 13 amino acids. CDR3 region: CASSFRAGNTIYF. In DNA, the CDR3 is TGTGCCAGCAGTTTCAGGGCTGGAAACACCATATATTTT.

This clone was recorded once. The rearrangement joins TRBV19 to TRBJ1-2, with TRBD1 as a possible D gene (5 bases). The CDR3 is 12 residues long. Per germline, CDR1 LNHDA and CDR2 SQIVND (reference sequence). Deletions cut 6 bases from V and 3 bases from J, with 8 bases between. In DNA form, the CDR3 reads TGTGCCAGTAGGAAAGGGGACTATGGCTACACCTTC. It codes for CASRKGDYGYTF.

This chain links TRBV3-1 (or the pseudogene TRBV3-2) with TRBJ2-4; possible D gene TRBD1, 7 bases. The CDR3 consists of 15 residues. V was shortened by 0 bases and J by 6 bases, with 12 bases between the two germline ends. CDR1 and CDR2 (germline): LGHDT, YNNKEL (reference sequence). CDR3: CASSQEGQGGNIQYF. As DNA, the CDR3 is TGTGCCAGCAGCCAAGAGGGGCAGGGGGGAAACATTCAGTACTTC.

The V and J genes are TRBV18 and TRBJ1-2; 12 positions agree with TRBD1. V gave up 3 bases and J gave up 4 bases; unmatched junction bases: 3. Germline lookup yields CDR1 KGHSH and CDR2 LQKENI. The CDR3 covers 15 residues. The CDR3 here is CASSPGTGGSYGYTF. CDR3 nucleotide sequence: TGTGCCAGCTCACCGGGGACAGGGGGCAGCTATGGCTACACCTTC.

V is TRBV19 and J is TRBJ2-7; D is perhaps TRBD1 (6 bases). This CDR3 region has 17 residues. V lost 6 bases and J 0 bases, leaving 21 bases between the germline ends. From germline, CDR1 is LNHDA and CDR2 SQIVND (reference sequence). The CDR3 here is CASRLSWDTSSSYEQYF. The CDR3 region has the DNA TGTGCCAGTAGACTCAGCTGGGACACCTCATCCTCCTACGAGCAGTACTTC.

V is TRBV9 and J is TRBJ1-2; 9 bases are shared with TRBD1. Trimming took 3 bases from V and 1 from J; bases not matched to a gene: 7. This CDR3 region has 16 residues. CDR1 is SGDLS, CDR2 YYNGEE, per germline. This CDR3 reads CASSGLTGGNNYGYTF. The CDR3 bases are TGTGCCAGCAGCGGATTGACAGGGGGTAATAACTATGGCTACACCTTC.